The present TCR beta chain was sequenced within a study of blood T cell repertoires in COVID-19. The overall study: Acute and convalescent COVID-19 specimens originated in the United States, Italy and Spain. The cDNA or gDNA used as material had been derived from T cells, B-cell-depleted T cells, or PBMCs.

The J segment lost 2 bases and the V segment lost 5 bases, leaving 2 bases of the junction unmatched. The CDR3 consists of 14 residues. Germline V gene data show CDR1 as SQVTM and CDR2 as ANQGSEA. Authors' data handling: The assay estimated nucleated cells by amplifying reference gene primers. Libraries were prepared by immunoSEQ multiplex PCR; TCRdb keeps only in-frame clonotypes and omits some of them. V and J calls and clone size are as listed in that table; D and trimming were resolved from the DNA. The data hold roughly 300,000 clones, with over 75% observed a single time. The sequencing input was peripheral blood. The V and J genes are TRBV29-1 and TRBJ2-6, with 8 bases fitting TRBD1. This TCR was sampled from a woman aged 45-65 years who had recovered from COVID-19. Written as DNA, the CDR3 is TGCAGCGTTTGGACAGGGACTGGGGCCAACGTCCTGACTTTC. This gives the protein CSVWTGTGANVLTF.